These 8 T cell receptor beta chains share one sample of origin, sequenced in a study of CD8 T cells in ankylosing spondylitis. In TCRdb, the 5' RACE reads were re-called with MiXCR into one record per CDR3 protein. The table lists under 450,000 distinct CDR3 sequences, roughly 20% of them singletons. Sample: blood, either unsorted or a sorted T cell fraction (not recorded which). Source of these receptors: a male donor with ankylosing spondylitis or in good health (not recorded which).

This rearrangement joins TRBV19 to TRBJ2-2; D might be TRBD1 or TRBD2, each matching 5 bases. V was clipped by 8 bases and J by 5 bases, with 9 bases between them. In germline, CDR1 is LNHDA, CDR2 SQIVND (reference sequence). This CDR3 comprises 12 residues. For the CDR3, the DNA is TGTGCCAGTGAGGGGTCGACCGGGGAGCTGTTTTTT. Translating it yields CASEGSTGELFF.

The CDR3 DNA reads as TGTGCCAGCAGACGCAGACAGGCATCTCGGAATGAGCAGTTCTTC. It translates to CASRRRQASRNEQFF. The chain recombines TRBV28 with TRBJ2-1; TRBD1 might be the D (6 bases). This CDR3 contains 15 residues. V lost 6 bases and J lost 7, with 19 bases in between. CDR1 is MDHEN, CDR2 SYDVKM, per germline.

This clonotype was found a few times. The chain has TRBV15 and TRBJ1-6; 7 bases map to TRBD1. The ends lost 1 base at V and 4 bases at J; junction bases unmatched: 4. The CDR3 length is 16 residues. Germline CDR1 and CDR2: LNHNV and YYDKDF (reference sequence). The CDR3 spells CATSRGRDSYNSPLHF. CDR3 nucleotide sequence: TGTGCCACCAGCAGAGGCCGGGACAGTTATAATTCACCCCTCCACTTT.

The CDR3 sequence: CASSFGEYYEQYF. The CDR3 nucleotides are TGTGCCAGCAGTTTCGGCGAGTACTACGAGCAGTACTTC. The chain uses TRBV27 and TRBJ2-7; D is unresolved. This CDR3 has 13 amino acids. In germline, CDR1 is MNHEY, CDR2 SMNVEV (reference sequence). Between the trimmed V and J ends, which lost 3 bases and 3 bases, there was a span of 9 bases.

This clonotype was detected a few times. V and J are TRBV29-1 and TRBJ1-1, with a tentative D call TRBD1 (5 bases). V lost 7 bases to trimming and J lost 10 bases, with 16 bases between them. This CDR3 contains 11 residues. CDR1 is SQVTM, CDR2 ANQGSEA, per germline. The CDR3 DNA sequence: TGCAGCGCCCTAGAGGGGTCCGCAGCTTTCTTT. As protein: CSALEGSAAFF.

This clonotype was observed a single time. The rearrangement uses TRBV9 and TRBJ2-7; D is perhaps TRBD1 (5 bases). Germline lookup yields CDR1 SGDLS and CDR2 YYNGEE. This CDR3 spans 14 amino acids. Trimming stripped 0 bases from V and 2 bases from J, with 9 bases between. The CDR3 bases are TGTGCCAGCAGCGTAGGGTGGACAACCTACGAGCAGTACTTC. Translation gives CASSVGWTTYEQYF.

CDR3 in amino acids: CASSPQATGTEAFF. CDR3 nucleotides: TGCGCCAGCAGCCCGCAGGCAACGGGCACTGAAGCTTTCTTT. The gene calls are TRBV10-2 and TRBJ1-1; no clear D. The V end was cut by 6 bases, the J end by 4 bases, with 15 bases between. The CDR3 runs 14 residues. Germline V gene sequence: CDR1 WSHSY, CDR2 SAAADI.

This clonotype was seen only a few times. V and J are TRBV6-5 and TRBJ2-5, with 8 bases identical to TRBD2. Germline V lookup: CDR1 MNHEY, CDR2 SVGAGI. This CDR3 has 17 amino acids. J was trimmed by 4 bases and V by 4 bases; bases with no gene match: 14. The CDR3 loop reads CASSSYGRGGHLETQYF. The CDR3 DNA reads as TGTGCCAGCAGTTCCTACGGACGGGGGGGACATTTAGAGACCCAGTACTTC.